These 23 T cell receptor beta chains were all obtained from the same sample, sequenced in a study of T cells in Graves' hyperthyroidism and ophthalmopathy. TCR beta CDR3 regions were amplified from RNA. TCR CDR3 regions were first amplified by RT-PCR with HTBI primers. TCRdb processed the multiplex PCR reads anew with MiXCR; each CDR3 protein has one entry. Of hundreds of thousands of distinct CDR3 sequences in the sample, about 14% are singletons; the top ten hold 10% to 13%. Specimen: blood. The receptor source for this set is a woman between 18 and 30 years old with Graves' hyperthyroidism.

This clonotype showed up many times. V usage is TRBV20-1 and J usage is TRBJ1-6; D unresolved. CDR3 length equals 13 residues. Per the germline V gene, CDR1 is DFQATT and CDR2 is SNEGSKA (reference sequence). CDR3 region: CSARLTTDSPLHF. CDR3 sequence (DNA): TGCAGCGCCCGGCTGACCACTGATTCACCCCTCCACTTT.

The chain combines TRBV11-3 with TRBJ2-3, with 10 bases aligning to TRBD2. V lost 4 bases, J lost 0 bases, and 7 bases stayed unmatched. Germline V gene lookup returns CDR1 SGHNT and CDR2 YENEEA. The CDR3 runs to 17 residues. The CDR3 loop reads CASSSWTSGVSTDTQYF. The CDR3 bases are TGTGCCAGCAGCTCCTGGACTAGCGGAGTTAGCACAGATACGCAGTATTTT.

The table lists this clonotype with many counts. The rearrangement links TRBV6-1 to TRBJ2-5; 7 bases map to TRBD1. Germline V CDR1 and CDR2: MNHNS, SASEGT. This CDR3 has 14 residues. V lost 5 bases to trimming and J lost 5 bases; unmatched junction nucleotides: 8. In nucleotides, the CDR3 is TGTGCCAGCAGTTCGGGACAGTCCGGGGAGACCCAGTACTTC. The encoded protein is CASSSGQSGETQYF.

This clonotype was observed a few times. The chain recombines TRBV12-3 or TRBV12-4 with TRBJ2-1, with a tentative D call TRBD2 (6 bases). V was clipped by 7 bases and J by 8 bases, with 12 bases between them. The CDR3 is made up of 12 amino acids. CDR3 loop: CASKTSWDEQFF. Here the CDR3 DNA reads TGTGCCAGCAAGACTAGTTGGGATGAGCAGTTCTTC.

This clonotype was seen at least ten times. The V gene is TRBV14, the J gene TRBJ2-7; 10 bases are shared with TRBD2. This CDR3 comprises 19 residues. With V trimmed by 1 base and J by 0 bases, 12 bases remained unmatched. Germline V gene sequence: CDR1 SGHDN, CDR2 FVKESK. CDR3 sequence: CASSQAPKPTSGVSYEQYF. DNA of the CDR3: TGTGCCAGCAGCCAAGCCCCGAAGCCTACTAGCGGGGTCTCCTACGAGCAGTACTTC.

This clonotype was found many times. In nucleotides, the CDR3 is TGCAGTGCTATTGACAGGGGGGAGGGCGAGCAGTACTTC. Protein product: CSAIDRGEGEQYF. V gene TRBV20-1 combines with J gene TRBJ2-7; 9 bases line up with TRBD1. The trim removed 4 bases at V and 6 bases at J, leaving 7 bases unmatched. This CDR3 is 13 amino acids long. Germline assignment: CDR1 DFQATT and CDR2 SNEGSKA (reference sequence).

This clonotype appeared a few times. V gene TRBV29-1 combines with J gene TRBJ2-5, with TRBD2 matching 7 bases. This CDR3 comprises 13 residues. Germline V gene lookup returns CDR1 SQVTM and CDR2 ANQGSEA. Losses at the gene ends were 8 bases for V and 6 bases for J; bases not matched to a gene: 12. CDR3 loop: CSPVDGGRKTQYF. CDR3 in DNA: TGCAGCCCTGTCGACGGGGGGAGGAAGACCCAGTACTTC.

In its sample, this clonotype was seen many times. This chain uses TRBV30 with TRBJ1-4; 9 nucleotides agree with TRBD1. The V and J ends lost 2 bases and 4 bases, in that order; junction bases with no gene match: 5. The CDR3 covers 15 residues. The germline V gene encodes CDR1 GTSNPN and CDR2 SVGIG (reference sequence). The CDR3 nucleotides read TGTGCCTGGAGTTCAGGGACAGGGCTTAATGAAAAACTGTTTTTT. Its translation: CAWSSGTGLNEKLFF.

There are many counts of this clonotype. V gene TRBV24-1 combines with J gene TRBJ2-3, with 9 bases lining up with TRBD1. This CDR3 contains 14 residues. The germline V gene has CDR1 KGHDR and CDR2 SFDVKD. With V trimmed by 4 bases and J by 5 bases, 3 bases remained unmatched. The CDR3 reads CATSEKDRGDTQYF. The DNA for the CDR3 is TGTGCCACCAGTGAAAAGGACAGGGGAGATACGCAGTATTTT.

This clonotype was found many times. The chain couples TRBV25-1 to TRBJ2-7; either TRBD1 or TRBD2 may supply D (5 bases each). CDR3 length: 13 residues. The germline V gene has CDR1 MGHDK and CDR2 SYGVNS. V was clipped by 3 bases and J by 2 bases, with 8 bases between them. The CDR3 is CASSDPGPYEQYF. Written as DNA, the CDR3 is TGTGCCAGCAGTGATCCGGGGCCCTACGAGCAGTACTTC.

This chain joins TRBV27 and TRBJ2-3; TRBD1 might be the D (5 bases). The V end lost 8 bases, the J end lost 3 bases, and 21 bases lay between the germline ends. Per the germline V gene, CDR1 is MNHEY and CDR2 is SMNVEV (reference sequence). The CDR3 extends over 16 amino acids. CDR3: CASRPTAGLGTDTQYF. The CDR3 bases are TGTGCCAGCCGACCTACGGCAGGGCTCGGAACAGATACGCAGTATTTT.

The chain joins TRBV6-1 to TRBJ1-2, with no clear D. Looked up from germline, CDR1 is MNHNS and CDR2 is SASEGT. The CDR3 contains 12 residues. Trimming removed 3 bases from V and 8 bases from J, with 10 bases in between. The CDR3 spells CASSERNWGYTF. The CDR3 DNA reads as TGTGCCAGCAGTGAGAGGAATTGGGGCTACACCTTC.

In its sample, this clonotype was seen many times. The CDR3: CASSLTGASYEQYF. The CDR3 region has the DNA TGTGCCAGCAGCTTGACAGGAGCCTCCTACGAGCAGTACTTC. This chain joins TRBV7-9 and TRBJ2-7; maybe TRBD1 (6 bases). Deletions cut 3 bases from V and 0 bases from J, with 9 bases between. Germline V gives CDR1 SEHNR, CDR2 FQNEAQ (reference sequence). The CDR3 consists of 14 residues.

This clonotype was counted ten times or more. The rearrangement links TRBV9 to TRBJ1-1; D unclear. The V gene lost 4 bases and the J gene lost 0 bases, with 10 bases spanning the gap. Germline-derived CDR1 and CDR2 are SGDLS and YYNGEE. CDR3 length: 14 amino acids. CDR3 sequence reads: CASSLSPLNTEAFF. CDR3 bases: TGTGCCAGCAGCCTCTCCCCGTTGAACACTGAAGCTTTCTTT.

This clonotype has at least ten counts. The chain is built from TRBV7-3 and TRBJ2-1; D possibly corresponds to TRBD2 (6 bases). V dropped 0 bases and J dropped 7 bases, with 16 bases sitting between them. Germline CDR1 and CDR2: SGHTA and FQGTGA. This CDR3 comprises 16 residues. The DNA for the CDR3 is TGTGCCAGCAGCTTAACGGGGGGACTCCCAAGAAATGAGCAGTTCTTC. Translated, it gives CASSLTGGLPRNEQFF.

This clonotype was recorded at least ten times. V gene TRBV6-1 combines with J gene TRBJ2-1; 9 nucleotides align to TRBD2. Germline CDR1 reads MNHNS; CDR2 reads SASEGT. Trimming removed 7 bases from V and 4 bases from J; junction bases left unmatched: 14. The length of the CDR3 is 17 residues. CDR3 loop: CASTTAGGWAQYNEQFF. Written as DNA, the CDR3 is TGTGCCAGCACTACGGCGGGAGGGTGGGCTCAATACAATGAGCAGTTCTTC.

This clonotype was detected ten times or more. The V gene is TRBV5-1, the J gene TRBJ1-1; D uncertain. Trimming stripped 5 bases from V and 4 bases from J, with 18 bases between. In germline, CDR1 is SGHRS, CDR2 YFSETQ. This CDR3 is built from 15 residues. DNA of the CDR3: TGCGCCAGCAGTCGGGTTGGCTCGATAAGCACTGAAGCTTTCTTT. Amino acids: CASSRVGSISTEAFF. The full variable domain, its missing parts supplied by reference TRBV5-1 and TRBJ1-1, is KAGVTQTPRYLIKTRGQQVTLSCSPISGHRSVSWYQQTPGQGLQFLFEYFSETQRNKGNFPGRFSGRQFSNSRSEMNVSTLELGDSALYLCASSRVGSISTEAFFGQGTRLTVV.

This clonotype showed up just a few times. The chain has TRBV4-1 and TRBJ1-2; D uncertain. CDR3 size: 15 residues. V lost 0 bases, J lost 8 bases, and 16 bases lay in between. Germline CDR1 is MGHRA and CDR2 is YSYEKL. The CDR3 loop is CASSQDGRRVRGYTF. The CDR3, as DNA: TGCGCCAGCAGCCAAGATGGGCGTCGGGTCCGGGGCTACACCTTC.

The rearrangement joins TRBV19 to TRBJ2-1, with unresolved D. The germline gives CDR1 LNHDA, CDR2 SQIVND (reference sequence). The V and J ends lost 3 bases and 0 bases respectively, with 9 bases between them. This CDR3 has 15 amino acids. CDR3 protein: CASSMAHNSYNEQFF. The CDR3 DNA is TGTGCCAGTAGTATGGCGCACAACTCCTACAATGAGCAGTTCTTC.

The gene calls are TRBV3-1 and TRBJ2-5, with TRBD2 identical over 10 bases. V was pared by 0 bases and J by 2 bases, with 9 bases of the junction left unmatched. CDR1 is LGHDT, CDR2 YNNKEL, per germline (reference sequence). CDR3 length equals 18 residues. CDR3 in amino acids: CASSQDRASGSPQETQYF. CDR3 bases: TGTGCCAGCAGCCAAGATCGGGCTAGCGGGAGCCCACAAGAGACCCAGTACTTC.

The J gene is TRBJ2-5, the V gene TRBV6-2 or TRBV6-3; tentatively, D is TRBD2 (6 bases). The V and J ends lost 7 bases and 5 bases respectively, with 11 bases between them. The CDR3 covers 12 residues. Germline CDR1 MNHEY, CDR2 SVGEGT. The CDR3 DNA follows: TGTGCCAGCAAGGAGGGTCTTGAGACCCAGTACTTC. The encoded protein is CASKEGLETQYF.

The gene calls are TRBV27 and TRBJ2-7; TRBD1 aligns across 8 bases. Germline assignment: CDR1 MNHEY and CDR2 SMNVEV (reference sequence). The CDR3 runs to 14 residues. After removal of 5 bases from V and 4 bases from J, the junction contained 7 bases not matched to a gene. CDR3 DNA sequence: TGTGCCAGCAGTACCTGGACAGGGCGGTACGAGCAGTACTTC. Translated: CASSTWTGRYEQYF.

A note on this clonotype: With a much larger clone just one base away, this may be a read error. This chain links TRBV18 with TRBJ2-5; 10 bases match TRBD2. The J call is in doubt because the DNA end fits TRBJ2-1 better. Germline CDR1 and CDR2: KGHSH and LQKENI. This CDR3 region has 15 residues. The CDR3 region has the DNA TGTGCCAGCTCACCAAGCGGGAGGGCCGGGGAGACCCAGTTCTTC. Its translation is CASSPSGRAGETQFF.